The present T cell receptor (beta chain) was sequenced within a study of cytomegalovirus exposure and HLA in healthy donors. After removal of 0 bases from V and 7 bases from J, the junction contained 5 bases not matched to a gene. This CDR3 has 14 residues. Germline V lookup: CDR1 GTSNPN, CDR2 SVGIG (reference sequence). This clone was picked up a small number of times. Its antigen is not known. Unrecorded immune exposure was likely among donors, who were nominally healthy when sampled. The PCR had 60 Vbeta and 13 Jbeta primers. TCRdb keeps only in-frame clones here, not all; method: immunoSEQ multiplex PCR. The sample shows about 140,000 clones, less than 80% of them seen only once. Whole-study findings and limits: Within an earlier analysis, most TCR beta V segments proved productive either about 87% or about 30% of the time.

The chain carries TRBV30 and TRBJ2-1, with TRBD2 matching over 8 bases. The sequenced sample was PBMCs. The receptor's source is a man in his forties in good health and CMV-seropositive. The DNA for the CDR3 is TGTGCCTGGAGTGTGGGACTAGAAGGTAATGAGCAGTTCTTC. Its protein product is CAWSVGLEGNEQFF.